These 13 T cell receptor beta chains came from one sample sequenced in a study of CD8+ T cells in alopecia areata (dated by TCRdb to between 2017 and 2018). In the paper's terms, the time point label means: around 4 weeks on oral tofacitinib. Sample treatment or condition, as interpreted from the label and publication: oral pan-JAK inhibitor, 5-10 mg twice daily. Library construction relied on the immunoSEQ multiplex PCR assay. RNA was extracted from all samples and reverse transcribed into cDNA as template for TCR sequencing. This is the immuneACCESS table as TCRdb keeps it, with only in-frame sequences that have V and J called. A part of the clones is gone; compared with another copy, unresolved V genes explain less than half, and the rest is unexplained. Across this sample there are roughly 200,000 clones, with 55% to 70% seen only once. 3% to 3.5% of the sample goes to the ten largest clones.

The sequencing here drew on CD4+ T cells sorted from blood, taken at week 4, from a patient treated with tofacitinib. The receptors originated from a human donor with alopecia areata.

This clone was counted only a few times. The chain joins TRBV4-1 to TRBJ2-2; TRBD2 aligns across 8 bases. The junction had 3 bases not matched to a gene; V was cut back by 0 bases and J by 0 bases. The CDR3 length is 17 residues. Germline values: CDR1 MGHRA, CDR2 YSYEKL. CDR3 amino acids: CASSQDRGLANTGELFF. Written as DNA, the CDR3 is TGCGCCAGCAGCCAAGATAGGGGACTAGCGAACACCGGGGAGCTGTTTTTT.

In the case of this clone: The junction departs from germline at one end; a sequencing error may be responsible. The chain joins TRBV2 to TRBJ2-4, with D possibly being TRBD1 or TRBD2 (5 bases each). CDR1 and CDR2 from the germline V gene are SNHLY and FYNNEI. The CDR3 totals 16 residues. This CDR3 is CAGRESAGGPKNIQYF. In DNA, the CDR3 is TGTGCCGGCAGGGAGTCTGCAGGCGGGCCCAAAAACATTCAGTACTTC.

In this sample, this clone turned up a few times. The chain couples TRBV2 to TRBJ2-2, with D unresolved. The V gene lost 9 bases and the J gene lost 3 bases, with 11 bases spanning the gap. The germline V gene encodes CDR1 SNHLY and CDR2 FYNNEI. The CDR3 runs 13 residues. The CDR3 bases are TGTGCCAGTTCTAGGGATTACACCGGGGAGCTGTTTTTT. Protein product: CASSRDYTGELFF. Complete variable domain (other parts from reference TRBV2 and TRBJ2-2): EPEVTQTPSHQVTQMGQEVILRCVPISNHLYFYWYRQILGQKVEFLVSFYNNEISEKSEIFDDQFSVERPDGSNFTLKIRSTKLEDSAMYFCASSRDYTGELFFGEGSRLTVL.

Turning to this clone: The junction departs from the called germline gene at one end, perhaps through a read error. J is TRBJ2-1 and V is TRBV30, with D maybe TRBD2 (6 bases). Germline V gene data show CDR1 as GTSNPN and CDR2 as SVGIG (reference sequence). This CDR3 comprises 13 residues. The CDR3 reads CALRGSSYNEQFF. The CDR3 DNA reads TGTGCCTTACGGGGGAGCTCCTACAATGAGCAATTCTTC.

There are a few counts of this clone. This rearrangement joins TRBV11-3 to TRBJ2-1; 11 nucleotides align to TRBD1. Germline loops: CDR1 SGHNT, CDR2 YENEEA. V lost 5 bases, J lost 6 bases, and 9 bases stayed unmatched. The CDR3 is 16 amino acids. The CDR3 DNA reads as TGTGCCAGCAGCAAAAACCCCGGGACAGGGGGCAATGAGCAGTTCTTC. Translation gives CASSKNPGTGGNEQFF.

This clone has just a few counts. The chain combines TRBV10-3 with TRBJ1-5, with 9 positions matching TRBD1. The CDR3 runs to 15 residues. The germline V gene has CDR1 ENHRY and CDR2 SYGVKD. V shed 8 bases, J shed 8 bases, and the junction held 13 bases outside the gene matches. The CDR3 bases are TGTGCCATCGGCGGGGCACAGGGGGCAGGAAAGCCCCAGCATTTT. Translating it yields CAIGGAQGAGKPQHF.

This clone was counted a few times. The J gene is TRBJ2-7, the V gene TRBV19; D possibly uses TRBD1 or TRBD2 (6 bases each). Trimming left V 6 bases short and J 3 bases short, with 12 bases between. This CDR3 has 13 amino acids. The V gene's germline CDR1 is LNHDA and CDR2 SQIVND (reference sequence). The CDR3 protein is CASSVRGVYEQYF. The CDR3 DNA reads TGTGCCAGTAGCGTAAGGGGGGTCTACGAGCAGTACTTC. The variable domain in full, completed from reference TRBV19 and TRBJ2-7, reads DGGITQSPKYLFRKEGQNVTLSCEQNLNHDAMYWYRQDPGQGLRLIYYSQIVNDFQKGDIAEGYSVSREKKESFPLTVTSAQKNPTAFYLCASSVRGVYEQYFGPGTRLTVT.

This chain connects TRBV30 to TRBJ1-2; D remains unclear. Germline V gives CDR1 GTSNPN, CDR2 SVGIG (reference sequence). V lost 2 bases, J lost 4 bases, and 5 bases lay in between. CDR3 size: 11 residues. The CDR3 DNA sequence: TGTGCCTGGAGTTGGACCTATGGCTACACCTTC. Encoded protein: CAWSWTYGYTF. The variable domain in full, completed from reference TRBV30 and TRBJ1-2, reads SQTIHQWPATLVQPVGSPLSLECTVEGTSNPNLYWYRQAAGRGLQLLFYSVGIGQISSEVPQNLSASRPQDRQFILSSKKLLLSDSGFYLCAWSWTYGYTFGSGTRLTVV.

This chain uses TRBV4-2 with TRBJ1-5, with D unclear. This CDR3 has 16 residues. Germline V gives CDR1 LGHNA, CDR2 YNFKEQ. V lost 0 bases to trimming and J lost 1 base, with 10 bases between them. CDR3 in amino acids: CASSQEPDTSNQPQHF. CDR3 sequence (DNA): TGTGCCAGCAGCCAAGAGCCTGACACGAGCAATCAGCCCCAGCATTTT.

The V call is TRBV30, the J call TRBJ1-1, with D hard to call. This CDR3 has 13 amino acids. V was clipped by 4 bases and J by 4 bases, with 13 bases between them. Germline CDR1 is GTSNPN and CDR2 is SVGIG (reference sequence). The CDR3 sequence: CAWMGLVGTEAFF. The CDR3 coding sequence is TGTGCCTGGATGGGGTTAGTAGGCACTGAAGCTTTCTTT.

This clone was counted a few times. The sample contains more than one DNA sequence encoding this CDR3. V usage is TRBV30 and J usage is TRBJ1-5; unclear D gene. CDR1 GTSNPN and CDR2 SVGIG come from the germline V gene (reference sequence). CDR3 length equals 13 residues. Trimming removed 0 bases from V and 4 bases from J, with 7 bases in between. CDR3 residues: CAWSVWGNQPQHF. The CDR3 DNA reads TGTGCCTGGAGTGTCTGGGGAAATCAGCCCCAGCATTTT. The full variable domain, its missing parts supplied by reference TRBV30 and TRBJ1-5, is SQTIHQWPATLVQPVGSPLSLECTVEGTSNPNLYWYRQAAGRGLQLLFYSVGIGQISSEVPQNLSASRPQDRQFILSSKKLLLSDSGFYLCAWSVWGNQPQHFGDGTRLSIL.

The rearrangement joins TRBV4-2 to TRBJ1-2, with a possible D match to TRBD1 (5 bases). Trimming pared 1 base from V and 5 bases from J, leaving 20 bases between. Germline lookup yields CDR1 LGHNA and CDR2 YNFKEQ. CDR3 length: 17 amino acids. Here the CDR3 DNA reads TGTGCCAGCAGCCAAGCCGTACGCGGGACGTCAGGGTATGGCTACACCTTC. Its translation is CASSQAVRGTSGYGYTF.

The J gene is TRBJ1-5, the V gene TRBV2, with 7 bases aligning to TRBD1. V was clipped by 6 bases and J by 4 bases; unmatched bases: 6. Germline V gives CDR1 SNHLY, CDR2 FYNNEI. This CDR3 has 14 residues. DNA for the CDR3: TGTGCCAGCAGGGTAGGGACAGAAAATCAGCCCCAGCATTTT. It specifies CASRVGTENQPQHF.